A selection of T cell receptor beta chains follows, all from one sample in a study of blood T cell repertoires in COVID-19. The assay was immunoSEQ multiplex PCR, and TCRdb's table has in-frame clones only and misses some. Among about 69,000 clones listed, 70% to 85% were seen once. Sequencing was done on a sample of peripheral blood. Receptors were obtained from a man aged 50 or older with COVID-19, enrolled during active disease. Each CDR3 is given with its conserved first and last residue. The size entry is marked missing in some rows and otherwise reads once, few, many or a size class.

size: .
V: TRBV7-2
CDR3: CASSNDNRYTGELFF

size: once
V: TRBV7-9
CDR3: CASSAPGQNYGYTF

size: .
V: TRBV3-1/TRBV3-2
CDR3: CASSQDRGGHTGELFF

size: .
V: TRBV18
CDR3: CASSPITSSYNEQFF

size: .
V: TRBV6-5
CDR3: CASRGANQPQHF

size: .
V: TRBV7-9
CDR3: CASSLGLSSTDTQYF

size: once
V: TRBV5-4
CDR3: CASSLDLGQGQSPLHF

size: .
V: TRBV6-5
CDR3: CASRRQGIRDEQFF

size: .
V: TRBV18
CDR3: CASSPGGGREPGPLYGYTF

size: .
V: TRBV7-9
CDR3: CASSQIPYNEQFF

size: .
V: TRBV9
CDR3: CASSVEASGYQETQYF

size: .
V: TRBV3-1/TRBV3-2
CDR3: CASSQDLRASFF

size: .
V: TRBV19
CDR3: CASSIDHTSGGATQETQYF

size: .
V: TRBV9
CDR3: CASDRGLSDSPLHF

size: .
V: TRBV6-5
CDR3: CASVHRDGYTF

size: .
V: TRBV6-1
CDR3: CASSERSALYGYTF

size: .
V: TRBV7-2
CDR3: CASSLAPTSGGQDTQYF

size: .
V: TRBV7-6
CDR3: CASSSLTGGGYGYTF

size: .
V: TRBV10-3
CDR3: CAISVLAGTGVEDTQYF

size: .
V: TRBV6-1
CDR3: CASSDRGGRGYGYTF

size: .
V: TRBV29-1
CDR3: CSVRPYSTGTNYGYTF

size: .
V: TRBV6-5
CDR3: CASGRPDSYEQYF

size: .
V: TRBV18
CDR3: CASSPRVHDTEAFF

size: .
V: TRBV6-5
CDR3: CASSSPGLAGDYEQFF

size: .
V: TRBV7-2
CDR3: CASNPRGGDTGELFF

size: .
V: TRBV18
CDR3: CASSPPAGARYGYTF

size: .
V: TRBV30
CDR3: CAWSGMGYNEQFF

size: .
V: TRBV19
CDR3: CASSIGEYQYSNQPQHF

size: .
V: TRBV3-1/TRBV3-2
CDR3: CATLTGESGYTF

size: .
V: TRBV21-1
CDR3: CASSNPRDQPQHF

size: .
V: TRBV10-3
CDR3: CAISESADSGNTIYF

size: .
V: TRBV7-8
CDR3: CASSTPTGGVRAEAFF

size: .
V: TRBV6-1
CDR3: CASSEPLGQGADTQYF

size: .
V: TRBV27
CDR3: CASSLDAGTSGGSYNEQFF

size: .
V: TRBV14
CDR3: CASSFWTSGTDTQYF

size: .
V: TRBV7-9
CDR3: CASSTRDINSPLHF

size: once
V: TRBV11-2
CDR3: CASSLVSWSGEKLFF

size: .
V: TRBV9
CDR3: CASSPGDSYNSPLHF

size: .
V: TRBV5-1
CDR3: CASSRGDYRDHFYTF

size: .
V: TRBV9
CDR3: CASSAGGSSTDTQYF